The 5 T cell receptor beta chains below come from one sample, sequenced in a study of identical twins. TCRdb re-analysed the 5' RACE reads in MiXCR, keeping a single row per CDR3 protein. The sample has 430,000 or so distinct CDR3 sequences, about 24% seen once. The data were also submitted as part of a second study, on T cells expressing NK-cell markers.

Sequencing was performed on CD4+ T cells sorted from blood. The receptors shown here come from a woman younger than 35 in good health.

The gene calls are TRBV10-3 and TRBJ1-1; D perhaps matches TRBD1 (5 bases). CDR3 size: 13 residues. Deletions cut 10 bases from V and 0 bases from J, with 12 bases between. The germline gives CDR1 ENHRY, CDR2 SYGVKD. The CDR3 nucleotides read TGTGCCACCCACAGGCAATTGAACACTGAAGCTTTCTTT. Residues: CATHRQLNTEAFF.

The rearrangement links TRBV20-1 to TRBJ2-3, with 7 bases fitting TRBD2. The CDR3 length is 14 residues. Germline V CDR1 and CDR2: DFQATT, SNEGSKA (reference sequence). The V gene end was trimmed by 8 bases and the J gene end by 1 base; junction bases not matched to a gene: 9. The CDR3 nucleotides are TGCAGTACCGGCCTAACTAGCGGCACAGATACGCAGTATTTT. This codes for CSTGLTSGTDTQYF.

This chain joins TRBV10-3 and TRBJ2-1, with D possibly matching TRBD2 (6 bases). Looked up from germline, CDR1 is ENHRY and CDR2 is SYGVKD. The CDR3 sequence is 14 residues long. Between the trimmed V and J ends, which lost 5 bases and 8 bases, there was a span of 16 bases. The CDR3 DNA reads TGTGCCATCAGTTTGGCGGGAAGTAACTATGAGCAGTTCTTC. It specifies CAISLAGSNYEQFF.

The chain links TRBV20-1 to TRBJ1-1; the match to TRBD1 covers 8 bases. The CDR3 length is 16 residues. Trimming at V came to 0 bases and at J to 0 bases, leaving 6 bases not matched to a gene. In germline, CDR1 is DFQATT, CDR2 SNEGSKA (reference sequence). CDR3 in DNA: TGCAGTGCTAGAGATTATGGACAGGGAATGAACACTGAAGCTTTCTTT. Translated: CSARDYGQGMNTEAFF.

The chain recombines TRBV27 with TRBJ1-1; D is possibly TRBD1 (5 bases). V lost 2 bases and J lost 2, with 9 bases in between. The CDR3 runs to 14 residues. Germline assignment: CDR1 MNHEY and CDR2 SMNVEV (reference sequence). This CDR3 is CASSLGHPNTEAFF. As DNA, the CDR3 is TGTGCCAGCAGTTTAGGACACCCAAACACTGAAGCTTTCTTT.